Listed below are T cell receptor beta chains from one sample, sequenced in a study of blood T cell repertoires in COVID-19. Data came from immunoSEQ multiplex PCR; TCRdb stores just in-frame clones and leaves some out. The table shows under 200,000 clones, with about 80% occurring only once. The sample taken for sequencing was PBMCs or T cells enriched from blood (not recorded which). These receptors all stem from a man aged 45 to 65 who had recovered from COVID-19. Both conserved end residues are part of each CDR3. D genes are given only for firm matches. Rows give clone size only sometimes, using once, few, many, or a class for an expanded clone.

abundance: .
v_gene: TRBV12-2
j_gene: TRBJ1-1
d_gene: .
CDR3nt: TGTGCAAGTCGCTTAGGGCCTAACACTGAAGCTTTCTTT
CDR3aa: CASRLGPNTEAFF

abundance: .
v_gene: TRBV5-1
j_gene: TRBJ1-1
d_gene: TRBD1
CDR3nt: TGCGCCAGCAGCTCAACGACAGGGGGCACAGCTTTCTTT
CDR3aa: CASSSTTGGTAFF

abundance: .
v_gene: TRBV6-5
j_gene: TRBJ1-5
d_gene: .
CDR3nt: TGTGCCAGCAAAGGACTATCTGGTCAGCCCCAGCATTTT
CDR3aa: CASKGLSGQPQHF

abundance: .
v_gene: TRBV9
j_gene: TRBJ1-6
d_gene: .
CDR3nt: TGTGCCAGCAGCGTAGGGGTGGCGGGGAATTCACCCCTCCACTTT
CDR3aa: CASSVGVAGNSPLHF

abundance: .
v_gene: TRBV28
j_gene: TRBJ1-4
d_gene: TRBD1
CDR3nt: TGTGCCATCAGGGACAGGGACACAACTAATGAAAAACTGTTTTTT
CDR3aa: CAIRDRDTTNEKLFF

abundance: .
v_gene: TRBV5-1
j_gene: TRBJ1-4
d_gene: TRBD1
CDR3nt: TGCGCCAGCAGTTTGACAGGGGGCAATGAAAAACTGTTTTTT
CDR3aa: CASSLTGGNEKLFF

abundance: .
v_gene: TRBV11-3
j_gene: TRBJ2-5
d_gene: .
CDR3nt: TGTGCCAGCAGCTTTGGGCGAGGAACGGGGGAACGAGAGACCCAGTACTTC
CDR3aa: CASSFGRGTGERETQYF

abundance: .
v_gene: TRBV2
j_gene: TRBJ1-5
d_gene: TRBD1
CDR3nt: TGTGCCAGCACTACGGGACAGGGGACCAATCAGCCCCAGCATTTT
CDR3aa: CASTTGQGTNQPQHF

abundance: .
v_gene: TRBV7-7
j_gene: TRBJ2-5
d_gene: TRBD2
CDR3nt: TGTGCTAGCAGCTCCGGGAGGAGCTGGGAAGAGACCCAGTACTTC
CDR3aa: CASSSGRSWEETQYF

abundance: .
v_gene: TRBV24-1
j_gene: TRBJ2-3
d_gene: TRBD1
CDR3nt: TGTGCCACCAGCGCGGGACAGGGGGCCACAGATACGCAGTATTTT
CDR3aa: CATSAGQGATDTQYF

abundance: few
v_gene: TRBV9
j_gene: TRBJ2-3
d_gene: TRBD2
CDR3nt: TGTGCCAGCAGCGACGGGACTAGCGGCGGCCGCACAGATACGCAGTATTTT
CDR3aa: CASSDGTSGGRTDTQYF

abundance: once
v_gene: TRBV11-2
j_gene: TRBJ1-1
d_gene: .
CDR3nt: TGTGCCAGCAGCTTACCCAGGGGTAGGCCTGAAACTGAAGCTTTCTTT
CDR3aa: CASSLPRGRPETEAFF

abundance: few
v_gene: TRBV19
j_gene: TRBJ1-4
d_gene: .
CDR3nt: TGTGCCAGTAGTATTGAGGGAACTAAACTGTTTTTT
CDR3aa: CASSIEGTKLFF

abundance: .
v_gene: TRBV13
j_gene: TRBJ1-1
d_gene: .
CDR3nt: TGTGCCAGCAGCTTATATCGGCAGGTTAACACTGAAGCTTTCTTT
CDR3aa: CASSLYRQVNTEAFF

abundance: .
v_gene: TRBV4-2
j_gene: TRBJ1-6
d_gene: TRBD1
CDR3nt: TGTGCCAGCAGCCAATCGAGACAGGGGGGTAATTCACCCCTCCACTTT
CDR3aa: CASSQSRQGGNSPLHF

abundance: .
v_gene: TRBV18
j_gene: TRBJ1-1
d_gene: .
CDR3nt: TGTGCCAGCTCACCACCGGGGCCCCATAGGGTGGCTGAAGCTTTCTTT
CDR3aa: CASSPPGPHRVAEAFF

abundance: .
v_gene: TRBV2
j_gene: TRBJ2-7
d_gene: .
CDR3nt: TGTGCCAGCAGTGGGCAGGGGAGCTCCTACGAGCAGTACTTC
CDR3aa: CASSGQGSSYEQYF

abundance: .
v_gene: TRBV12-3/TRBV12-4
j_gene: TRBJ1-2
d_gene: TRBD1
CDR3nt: TGTGCCAGCAGTGCAACAGGGGGCTATGGCTACACCTTC
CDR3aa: CASSATGGYGYTF

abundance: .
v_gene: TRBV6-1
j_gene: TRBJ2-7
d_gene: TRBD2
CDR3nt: TGTGCCAGCAGTGAAAACTCGGGGGGGGCCCGAGCCTACGAGCAGTACTTC
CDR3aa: CASSENSGGARAYEQYF

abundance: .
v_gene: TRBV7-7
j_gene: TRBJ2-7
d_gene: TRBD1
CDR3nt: TGTGCTAGCAGCGAACAGGGGGCGTTGAACGAGCAGTACTTC
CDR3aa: CASSEQGALNEQYF

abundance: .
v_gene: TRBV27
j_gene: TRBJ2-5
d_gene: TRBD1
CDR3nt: TGTGCCAGCAGTAGGGGAGGGGGGACAGGGGTAGAGACCCAGTACTTC
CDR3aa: CASSRGGGTGVETQYF

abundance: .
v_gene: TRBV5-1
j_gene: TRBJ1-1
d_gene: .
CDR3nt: TGCGCCAGCAGCCCCGGGGGGACATTGAACACTGAAGCTTTCTTT
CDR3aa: CASSPGGTLNTEAFF

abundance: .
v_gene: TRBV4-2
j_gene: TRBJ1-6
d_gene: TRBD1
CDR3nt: TGTGCCAGCAGCCAGGGACAGGCGTCGAAGGGTTCACCCCTCCACTTT
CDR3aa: CASSQGQASKGSPLHF

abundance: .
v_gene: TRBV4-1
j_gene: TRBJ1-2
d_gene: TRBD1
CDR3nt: TGCGCCAGCAGCCAAGATCCCCAGGGGGGCTATGGCTACACCTTC
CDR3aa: CASSQDPQGGYGYTF

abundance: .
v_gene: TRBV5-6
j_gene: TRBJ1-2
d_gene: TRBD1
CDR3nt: TGTGCCAGCAGCCCACCGGACACAGGGGGCAGTGGCTACACCTTC
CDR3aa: CASSPPDTGGSGYTF

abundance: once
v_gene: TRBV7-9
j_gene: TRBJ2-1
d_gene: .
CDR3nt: TGTGCCAGCAGCCCCCGTGGGGGGGCTTACAATGAGCAGTTCTTC
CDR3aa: CASSPRGGAYNEQFF

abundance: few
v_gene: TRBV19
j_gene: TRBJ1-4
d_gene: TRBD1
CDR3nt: TGTGCCAGTAGTACGAGACAGGGGGGAAATGAAAAACTGTTTTTT
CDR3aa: CASSTRQGGNEKLFF

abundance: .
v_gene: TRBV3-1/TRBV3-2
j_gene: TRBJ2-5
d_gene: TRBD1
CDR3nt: TGTGCCAGCAGATATGGCAGGGGGAAGGGAGAGACCCAGTACTTC
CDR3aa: CASRYGRGKGETQYF

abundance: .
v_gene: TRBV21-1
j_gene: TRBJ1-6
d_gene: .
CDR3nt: TGTGCCAGCAGCAAAGTATGCGACAGGGTGCGGTCACCCCTCCACTTT
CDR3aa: CASSKVCDRVRSPLHF

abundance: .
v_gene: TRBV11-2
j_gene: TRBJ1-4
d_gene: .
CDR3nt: TGTGCCAGCAGCTTACCACGCTCCCTCCCCGGGACACAACTGTTTTTT
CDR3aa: CASSLPRSLPGTQLFF

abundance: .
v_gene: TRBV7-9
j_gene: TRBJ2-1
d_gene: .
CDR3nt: TGTGCCAGCAGCTTAACGCGGCTCGCCTACAATGAGCAGTTCTTC
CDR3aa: CASSLTRLAYNEQFF

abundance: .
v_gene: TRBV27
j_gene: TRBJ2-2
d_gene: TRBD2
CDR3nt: TGTGCCAGCAGTTTAGGGAGGGGCAGCCTAAACACCGGGGAGCTGTTTTTT
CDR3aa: CASSLGRGSLNTGELFF

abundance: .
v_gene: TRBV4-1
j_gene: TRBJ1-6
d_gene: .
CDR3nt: TGCGCCAGCAGCCAACCCGGGGAACAATATTCACCCCTCCACTTT
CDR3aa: CASSQPGEQYSPLHF

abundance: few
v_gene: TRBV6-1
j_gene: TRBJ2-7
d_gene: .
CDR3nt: TGTGCCAGCAGTGAATTTGCAGCCTACGAGCAGTACTTC
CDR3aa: CASSEFAAYEQYF

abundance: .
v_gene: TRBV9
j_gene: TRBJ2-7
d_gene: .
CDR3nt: TGTGCCAGCAGCCCGGGGGTAGGGGGCTCGAGTGCGTACTTC
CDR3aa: CASSPGVGGSSAYF

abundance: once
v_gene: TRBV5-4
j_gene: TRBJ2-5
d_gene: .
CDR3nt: TGTGCCAGCAGCCATCCGACAGGCCAAGAGACCCAGTACTTC
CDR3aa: CASSHPTGQETQYF

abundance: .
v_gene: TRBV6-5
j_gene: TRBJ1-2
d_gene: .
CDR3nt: TGTGCCAGCAGCACAGGAGACTATGGCTACACCTTC
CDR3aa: CASSTGDYGYTF